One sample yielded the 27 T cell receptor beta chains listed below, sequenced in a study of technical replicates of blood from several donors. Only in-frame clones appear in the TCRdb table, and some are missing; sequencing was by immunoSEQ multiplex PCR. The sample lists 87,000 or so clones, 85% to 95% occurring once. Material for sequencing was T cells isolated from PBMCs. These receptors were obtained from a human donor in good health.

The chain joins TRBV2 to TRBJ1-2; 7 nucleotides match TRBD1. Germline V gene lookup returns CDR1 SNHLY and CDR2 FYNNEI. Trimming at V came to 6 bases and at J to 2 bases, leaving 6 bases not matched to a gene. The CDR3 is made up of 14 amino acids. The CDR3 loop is CASSVDRFNYGYTF. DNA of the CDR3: TGTGCCAGCAGCGTGGACAGGTTCAACTATGGCTACACCTTC.

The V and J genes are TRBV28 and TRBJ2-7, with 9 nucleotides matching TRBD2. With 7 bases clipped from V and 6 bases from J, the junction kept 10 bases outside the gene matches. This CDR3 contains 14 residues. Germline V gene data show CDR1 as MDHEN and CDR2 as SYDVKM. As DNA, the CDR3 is TGTGCCAGCACATATAGCGGGAGCTTTCCCGAGCAGTACTTC. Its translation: CASTYSGSFPEQYF.

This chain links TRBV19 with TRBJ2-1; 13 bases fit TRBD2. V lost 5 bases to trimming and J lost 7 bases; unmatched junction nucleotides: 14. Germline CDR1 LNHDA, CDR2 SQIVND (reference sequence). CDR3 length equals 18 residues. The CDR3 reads CASSRGLAGAGYRNEQFF. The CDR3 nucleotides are TGTGCCAGTAGTCGCGGACTAGCGGGAGCTGGGTATCGGAATGAGCAGTTCTTC.

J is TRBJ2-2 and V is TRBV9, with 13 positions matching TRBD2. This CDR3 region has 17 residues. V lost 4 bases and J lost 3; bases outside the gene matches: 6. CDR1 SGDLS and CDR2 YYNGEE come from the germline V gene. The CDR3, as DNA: TGTGCCAGCAGCATTGGACTAGCGGGAGTACACACCGGGGAGCTGTTTTTT. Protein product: CASSIGLAGVHTGELFF.

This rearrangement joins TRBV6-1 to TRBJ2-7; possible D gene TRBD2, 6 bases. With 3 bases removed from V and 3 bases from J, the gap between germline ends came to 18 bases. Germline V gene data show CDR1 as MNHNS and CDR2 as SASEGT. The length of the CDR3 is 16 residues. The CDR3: CASSDGRDWLNYEQYF. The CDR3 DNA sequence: TGTGCCAGCAGTGACGGAAGGGACTGGTTGAACTACGAGCAGTACTTC.

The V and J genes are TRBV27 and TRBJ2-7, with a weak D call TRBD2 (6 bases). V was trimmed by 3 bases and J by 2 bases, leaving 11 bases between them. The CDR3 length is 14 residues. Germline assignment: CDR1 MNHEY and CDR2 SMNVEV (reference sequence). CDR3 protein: CASSFSGNPYEQYF. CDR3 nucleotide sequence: TGTGCCAGCAGTTTTAGCGGAAACCCCTACGAGCAGTACTTC.

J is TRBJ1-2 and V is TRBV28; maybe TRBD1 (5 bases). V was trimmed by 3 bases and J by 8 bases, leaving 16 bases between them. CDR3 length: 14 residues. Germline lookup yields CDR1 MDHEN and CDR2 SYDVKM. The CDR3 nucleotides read TGTGCCAGCAGTTTCCAGGGAAGTATTTGGGGCTACACCTTC. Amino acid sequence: CASSFQGSIWGYTF.

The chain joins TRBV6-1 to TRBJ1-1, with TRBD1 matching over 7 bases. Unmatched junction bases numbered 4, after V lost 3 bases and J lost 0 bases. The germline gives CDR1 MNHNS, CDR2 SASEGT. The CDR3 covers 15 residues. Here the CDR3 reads CASSDQGQMNTEAFF. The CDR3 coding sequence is TGTGCCAGCAGTGACCAGGGACAGATGAACACTGAAGCTTTCTTT.

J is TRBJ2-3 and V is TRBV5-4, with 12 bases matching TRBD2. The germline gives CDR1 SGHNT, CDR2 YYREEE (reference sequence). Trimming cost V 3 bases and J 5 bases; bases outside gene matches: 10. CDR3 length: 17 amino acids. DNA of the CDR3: TGTGCCAGCAGCTCCCGACTAGCGGGAGTAGTCGTAGATACGCAGTATTTT. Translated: CASSSRLAGVVVDTQYF.

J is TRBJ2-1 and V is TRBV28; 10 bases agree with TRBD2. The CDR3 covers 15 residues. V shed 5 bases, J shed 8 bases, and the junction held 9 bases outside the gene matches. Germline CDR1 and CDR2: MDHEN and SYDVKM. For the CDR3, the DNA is TGTGCCAGCAGTCCGGGAGCTAGCGGGAGCTATGAGCAGTTCTTC. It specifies CASSPGASGSYEQFF.

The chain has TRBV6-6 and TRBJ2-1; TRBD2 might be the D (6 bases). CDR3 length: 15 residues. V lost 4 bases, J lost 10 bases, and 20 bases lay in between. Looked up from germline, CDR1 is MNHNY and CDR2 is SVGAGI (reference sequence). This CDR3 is CASSFKRADGSEQFF. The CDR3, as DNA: TGTGCCAGCAGTTTTAAGCGGGCGGATGGGTCCGAGCAGTTCTTC.

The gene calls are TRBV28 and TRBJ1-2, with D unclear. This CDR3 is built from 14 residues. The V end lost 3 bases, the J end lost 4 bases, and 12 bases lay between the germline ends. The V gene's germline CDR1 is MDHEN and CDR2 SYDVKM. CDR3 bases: TGTGCCAGCAGTTTTCCTGGGGAGTTCTATGGCTACACCTTC. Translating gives CASSFPGEFYGYTF.

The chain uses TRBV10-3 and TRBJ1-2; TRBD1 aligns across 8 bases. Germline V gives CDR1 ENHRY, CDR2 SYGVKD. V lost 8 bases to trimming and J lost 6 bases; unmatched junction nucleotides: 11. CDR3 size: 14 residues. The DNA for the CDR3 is TGTGCCATCGGAGCCACGACAGGGGATAATGGCTACACCTTC. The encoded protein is CAIGATTGDNGYTF.

The CDR3 loop reads CASSGKWSNEQFF. CDR3 nucleotide sequence: TGCGCCAGCAGCGGCAAGTGGAGTAATGAGCAGTTCTTC. The chain is built from TRBV4-1 and TRBJ2-1; D unresolved. Per germline, CDR1 MGHRA and CDR2 YSYEKL. Trimming took 5 bases from V and 7 from J, leaving 12 bases between them. This CDR3 has 13 residues.

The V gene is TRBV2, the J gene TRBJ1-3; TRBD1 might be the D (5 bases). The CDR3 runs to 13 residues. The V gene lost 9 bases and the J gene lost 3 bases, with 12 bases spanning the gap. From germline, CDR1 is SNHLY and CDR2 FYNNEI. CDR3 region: CASFREVGNTIYF. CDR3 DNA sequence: TGTGCCAGTTTCAGGGAAGTTGGAAACACCATATATTTT.

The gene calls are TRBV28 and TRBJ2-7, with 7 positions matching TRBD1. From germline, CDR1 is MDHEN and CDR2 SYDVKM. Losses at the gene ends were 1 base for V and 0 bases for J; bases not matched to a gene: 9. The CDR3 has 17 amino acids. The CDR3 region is CASSLSRLRDSSYEQYF. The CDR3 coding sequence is TGTGCCAGCAGTTTATCAAGACTCCGGGACAGCTCCTACGAGCAGTACTTC. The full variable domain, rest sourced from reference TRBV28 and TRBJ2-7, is DVKVTQSSRYLVKRTGEKVFLECVQDMDHENMFWYRQDPGLGLRLIYFSYDVKMKEKGDIPEGYSVSREKKERFSLILESASTNQTSMYLCASSLSRLRDSSYEQYFGPGTRLTVT.

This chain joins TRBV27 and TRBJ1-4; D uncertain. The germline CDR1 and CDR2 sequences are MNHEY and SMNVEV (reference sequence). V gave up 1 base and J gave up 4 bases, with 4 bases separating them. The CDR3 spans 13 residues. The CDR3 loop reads CASSLFLNEKLFF. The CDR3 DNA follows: TGTGCCAGCAGTTTATTCCTTAATGAAAAACTGTTTTTT.

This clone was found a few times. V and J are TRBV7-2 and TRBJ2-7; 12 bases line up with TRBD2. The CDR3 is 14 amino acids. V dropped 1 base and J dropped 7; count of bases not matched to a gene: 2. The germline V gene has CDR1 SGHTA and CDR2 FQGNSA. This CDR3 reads CASSLGLAGEEQYF. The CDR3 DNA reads TGTGCCAGCAGCTTAGGACTAGCGGGAGAAGAGCAGTACTTC.

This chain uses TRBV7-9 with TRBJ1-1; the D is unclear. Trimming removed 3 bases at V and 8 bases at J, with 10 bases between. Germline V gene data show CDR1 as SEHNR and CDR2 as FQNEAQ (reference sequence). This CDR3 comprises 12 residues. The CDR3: CASSLNSREAFF. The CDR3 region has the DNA TGTGCCAGCAGCTTGAACTCCCGAGAAGCTTTCTTT.

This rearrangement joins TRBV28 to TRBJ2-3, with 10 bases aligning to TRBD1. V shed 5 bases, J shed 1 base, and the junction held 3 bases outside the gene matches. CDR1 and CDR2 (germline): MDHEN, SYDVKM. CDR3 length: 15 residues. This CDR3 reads CASSRDRGGTDTQYF. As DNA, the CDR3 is TGTGCCAGCAGTAGGGACAGGGGAGGCACAGATACGCAGTATTTT.

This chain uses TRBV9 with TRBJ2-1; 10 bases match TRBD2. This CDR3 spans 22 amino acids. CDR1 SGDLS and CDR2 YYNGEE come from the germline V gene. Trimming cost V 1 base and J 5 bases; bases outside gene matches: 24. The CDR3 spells CASSVNSLGGAGLAGVNNEQFF. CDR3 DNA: TGTGCCAGCAGCGTAAACTCCCTGGGGGGCGCGGGGCTAGCGGGAGTTAACAATGAGCAGTTCTTC.

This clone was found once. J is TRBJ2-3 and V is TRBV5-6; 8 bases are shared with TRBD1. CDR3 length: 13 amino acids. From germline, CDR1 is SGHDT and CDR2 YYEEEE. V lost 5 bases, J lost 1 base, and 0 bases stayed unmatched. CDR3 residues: CASRDRGTDTQYF. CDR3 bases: TGTGCCAGCAGGGACAGGGGCACAGATACGCAGTATTTT. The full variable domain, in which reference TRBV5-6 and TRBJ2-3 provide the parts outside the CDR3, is DAGVTQSPTHLIKTRGQQVTLRCSPKSGHDTVSWYQQALGQGPQFIFQYYEEEERQRGNFPDRFSGHQFPNYSSELNVNALLLGDSALYLCASRDRGTDTQYFGPGTRLTVL.

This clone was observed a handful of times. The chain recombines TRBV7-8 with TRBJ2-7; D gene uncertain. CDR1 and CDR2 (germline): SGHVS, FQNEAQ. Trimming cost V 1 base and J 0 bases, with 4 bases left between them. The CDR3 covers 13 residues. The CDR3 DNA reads TGTGCCAGCAGCTTAGGACTCTCCTACGAGCAGTACTTC. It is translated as CASSLGLSYEQYF.

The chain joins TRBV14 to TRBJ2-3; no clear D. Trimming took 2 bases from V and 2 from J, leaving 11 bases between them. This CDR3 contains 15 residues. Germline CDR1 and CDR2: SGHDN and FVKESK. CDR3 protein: CASSQLPQNTDTQYF. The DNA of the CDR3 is TGTGCCAGCAGCCAACTTCCACAGAACACAGATACGCAGTATTTT. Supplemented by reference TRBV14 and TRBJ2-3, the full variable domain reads EAGVTQFPSHSVIEKGQTVTLRCDPISGHDNLYWYRRVMGKEIKFLLHFVKESKQDESGMPNNRFLAERTGGTYSTLKVQPAELEDSGVYFCASSQLPQNTDTQYFGPGTRLTVL.

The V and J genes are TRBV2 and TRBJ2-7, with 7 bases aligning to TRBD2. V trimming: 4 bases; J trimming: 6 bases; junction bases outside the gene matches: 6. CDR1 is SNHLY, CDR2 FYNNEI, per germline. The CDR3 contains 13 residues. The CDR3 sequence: CASSVGRAGEQYF. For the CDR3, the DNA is TGTGCCAGCAGTGTGGGGAGGGCGGGCGAGCAGTACTTC.

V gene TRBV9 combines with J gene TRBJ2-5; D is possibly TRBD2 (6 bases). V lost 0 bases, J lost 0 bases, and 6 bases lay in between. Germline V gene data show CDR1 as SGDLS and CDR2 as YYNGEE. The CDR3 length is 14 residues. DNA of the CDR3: TGTGCCAGCAGCGTAGGCGGGAACCAAGAGACCCAGTACTTC. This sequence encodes CASSVGGNQETQYF. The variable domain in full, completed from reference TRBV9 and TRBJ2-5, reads DSGVTQTPKHLITATGQRVTLRCSPRSGDLSVYWYQQSLDQGLQFLIQYYNGEERAKGNILERFSAQQFPDLHSELNLSSLELGDSALYFCASSVGGNQETQYFGPGTRLLVL.

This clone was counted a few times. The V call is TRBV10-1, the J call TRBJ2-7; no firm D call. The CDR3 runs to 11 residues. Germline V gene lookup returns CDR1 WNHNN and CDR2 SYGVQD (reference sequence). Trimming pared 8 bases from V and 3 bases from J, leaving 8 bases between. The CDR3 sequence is CASGYSYEQYF. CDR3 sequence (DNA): TGCGCCAGCGGATACAGCTACGAGCAGTACTTC.